The rows below give T cell receptor beta chains drawn from one sample of a study of regulatory T cells in long-lasting Graves disease. TCRdb ran MiXCR on the multiplex PCR reads and lists one entry per CDR3 protein. Of 400,000 to 550,000 distinct CDR3 sequences in the sample, roughly 15% were seen once. This same sample was also part of a study on T cells in Graves' hyperthyroidism and ophthalmopathy.

This material consisted of peripheral blood mononuclear cells (PBMCs), taken at new diagnosis, from a patient treated with antithyroid drugs. The receptors originated from a woman in her thirties with Graves disease. Each CDR3 is given with its conserved first and last residue. The D gene is left open where the match is weak. The size entry is marked missing in some rows and otherwise reads once, few, many or a size class.

V gene	clone size	D gene	J gene	CDR3 protein
TRBV19	-	-	TRBJ2-3	CASSGSDTDTQYF
TRBV11-2	many	TRBD1	TRBJ2-7	CASSLYRGQYEQYF
TRBV15	-	-	TRBJ2-5	CATSKVYQETQYF
TRBV27	many	TRBD2	TRBJ2-3	CASSIGLAKDTQYF
TRBV18	-	TRBD1	TRBJ2-7	CASSPNVGTGAKYEQYF
TRBV10-1	-	-	TRBJ2-7	CASSEAGFRSYEQYF
TRBV28	many	TRBD1	TRBJ2-2	CAGQGASTGELFF
TRBV5-6	few	-	TRBJ1-5	CASSSPRQNQPQHF
TRBV28	many	-	TRBJ2-1	CASSSFRSYNEQFF
TRBV5-1	-	-	TRBJ2-6	CASSRTFGANVLTF
TRBV6-1	-	TRBD1	TRBJ1-2	CASRKRDRDLNGYTF
TRBV3-1	many	-	TRBJ1-3	CASSLRRGNTIYF
TRBV12-3/TRBV12-4	many	-	TRBJ2-6	CASRGSSGANVLTF
TRBV20-1	many	TRBD2	TRBJ2-7	CRAGSGSSYEQYF
TRBV5-1	-	-	TRBJ2-1	CASSLERGINEQFF
TRBV11-2	many	-	TRBJ2-1	CASTSIGNEQFF
TRBV12-3/TRBV12-4	medium-sized	-	TRBJ2-5	CASSLPDTQETQYF
TRBV20-1	many	-	TRBJ2-1	CSARDQSGFEQFF
TRBV7-2	-	-	TRBJ2-2	CASSLSLGRTGELFF
TRBV20-1	many	TRBD2	TRBJ2-3	CSARLLGLAGESDTQYF
TRBV6-1	-	-	TRBJ1-3	CASSGATRTIYF
TRBV20-1	many	-	TRBJ1-5	CSAAGEHQPQHF
TRBV28	-	TRBD1	TRBJ2-7	CASSLTDRGLIYEQYF
TRBV5-1	few	-	TRBJ1-3	CASSFLPQGESGNTIYF
TRBV20-1	many	TRBD1	TRBJ2-7	CSASPGQVYEQYF
TRBV2	few	-	TRBJ1-1	CASRGAFEAFF
TRBV4-3	-	-	TRBJ2-2	CASSHHFPGSNTGELFF
TRBV28	many	-	TRBJ1-5	CASSSAGLGQPQHF